Following are 8 T cell receptor beta chains from one sample sequenced in a study of cytomegalovirus exposure and HLA in healthy donors. The study ran its PCR with 60 Vbeta and 13 Jbeta primers. Assay: immunoSEQ multiplex PCR; the TCRdb copy retains only in-frame clones and omits some. The repertoire holds about 97,000 clones, 73% seen once, with over 3% in the top ten. Input material: PBMCs. All receptors derive from a man aged 35 to 55 in good health and CMV-seronegative.

V gene TRBV27 combines with J gene TRBJ1-2, with TRBD1 matching over 8 bases. J gave up 8 bases and V 4 bases, and 9 bases lay outside the gene matches. This CDR3 comprises 14 residues. Per germline, CDR1 MNHEY and CDR2 SMNVEV (reference sequence). The CDR3 protein is CASSYPGGVGGYTF. The CDR3 bases are TGTGCCAGCAGTTACCCAGGGGGCGTTGGGGGCTACACCTTC.

This clone has more than one count but fewer than ten. This chain uses TRBV7-2 with TRBJ2-3, with D tentatively TRBD1 (7 bases). The V gene's germline CDR1 is SGHTA and CDR2 FQGNSA. CDR3 size: 13 residues. DNA for the CDR3: TGTGCAGCCAGGGGGGCTAGCACAGATACGCAGTATTTT. It encodes CAARGASTDTQYF.

V is TRBV28 and J is TRBJ1-3; D remains ambiguous. Germline assignment: CDR1 MDHEN and CDR2 SYDVKM. Trimming cost V 2 bases and J 4 bases, with 6 bases left between them. This CDR3 spans 13 amino acids. CDR3 in DNA: TGTGCCAGCAGTTTAAACATCGGAAACACCATATATTTT. Protein sequence: CASSLNIGNTIYF.

This chain uses TRBV5-1 with TRBJ2-5, with 8 bases lining up with TRBD1. This CDR3 has 15 amino acids. The germline CDR1 and CDR2 sequences are SGHRS and YFSETQ. Trimming removed 4 bases from V and 5 bases from J; junction bases left unmatched: 10. CDR3 residues: CASSPGRTGPETQYF. Written as DNA, the CDR3 is TGCGCCAGCAGCCCGGGACGGACAGGGCCCGAGACCCAGTACTTC.

The CDR3 DNA is TGTGCCAGCAGCACTGGCCCTCGGGGCGAGCAGTACTTC. This translates into CASSTGPRGEQYF. The rearrangement links TRBV7-9 to TRBJ2-7; tentatively, D is TRBD2 (5 bases). In germline, CDR1 is SEHNR, CDR2 FQNEAQ (reference sequence). The CDR3 covers 13 residues. V was trimmed by 5 bases and J by 6 bases, leaving 14 bases between them.

In this sample, this clone turned up a few times. This chain joins TRBV5-6 and TRBJ2-7, with TRBD2 as a possible D gene (7 bases). Germline V gene lookup returns CDR1 SGHDT and CDR2 YYEEEE. CDR3 size: 12 residues. V lost 3 bases and J 6 bases, leaving 10 bases between the germline ends. CDR3 amino acids: CASSWGGGEQYF. Written as DNA, the CDR3 is TGTGCCAGCAGCTGGGGAGGGGGCGAGCAGTACTTC.

The chain carries TRBV2 and TRBJ1-1; 7 positions agree with TRBD1. The CDR3 spans 15 residues. Germline trimming cut 4 bases from V and 0 bases from J; bases unmatched to any gene: 5. Germline CDR1 reads SNHLY; CDR2 reads FYNNEI. The CDR3 DNA is TGTGCCAGCAGTGGACAGGGCCCTATGAACACTGAAGCTTTCTTT. Protein: CASSGQGPMNTEAFF.

This clone was seen more than once but under ten times. This chain links TRBV6-4 with TRBJ1-4, with 8 bases that match TRBD1. Germline CDR1 reads MRHNA; CDR2 reads SNTAGT. The junction had 5 bases not matched to a gene; V was cut back by 6 bases and J by 8 bases. The CDR3 has 13 amino acids. The CDR3 DNA follows: TGTGCCAGCAGCCTTGGGACAGGAGAAAAACTGTTTTTT. Its protein is CASSLGTGEKLFF.